This TCR beta chain was recovered during a study of T cells in tuberculosis. Study-wide findings and caveats: Shorter CDR3-alpha in active tuberculosis partly drove smaller distances.

A word on this clone: Its specificity is not known.

Trimming removed 3 bases at V and 9 bases at J, with 12 bases between. There are 13 residues in the CDR3. Per germline, CDR1 MNHNY and CDR2 SVGAGI (reference sequence). Profiling relied on immunoSEQ multiplex PCR, and the TCRdb table lists in-frame clones only, not all of them. The sample holds about 34,000 clones; roughly 93% are singletons and the top ten take over 10%. Indicated time point: new active TB diagnosis, blood taken before or within 7 days of starting treatment. V usage is TRBV6-6 and J usage is TRBJ2-1; tentative D call: TRBD2 (5 bases). Sequenced here: PBMCs, sampled at tuberculosis diagnosis. The sequence was collected from an adult with tuberculosis. The CDR3 region is CASSYGGWGEQFF. In DNA, the CDR3 is TGTGCCAGCAGTTATGGCGGGTGGGGTGAGCAGTTCTTC.